The 3 T cell receptor beta chains below were found in one sample sequenced in a study of the immune and genomic landscape of osteosarcoma. Profiling relied on immunoSEQ multiplex PCR, and the TCRdb table lists in-frame clones only, not all of them. The sample data list around 59 clones. The sequencing input was metastatic tumor tissue from the lung. The receptors here all came from a man younger than 35 with osteosarcoma.

V usage is TRBV4-1 and J usage is TRBJ2-3; D gene unclear. V lost 3 bases, J lost 10 bases, and 14 bases lay in between. This CDR3 is 13 amino acids long. The germline V gene has CDR1 MGHRA and CDR2 YSYEKL. DNA for the CDR3: TGCGCCAGCAGCCAGGCAGACTCCACCGCGCAGTATTTT. Translation: CASSQADSTAQYF.

This chain uses TRBV9 with TRBJ1-2; D is undetermined. The CDR3 has 12 residues. Trimming took off 7 bases at V and 4 bases at J, with 11 bases between the two ends. Germline CDR1 SGDLS, CDR2 YYNGEE. The CDR3 coding sequence is TGTGCCAGCTCAAGAAAGACCTATGGCTACACCTTC. The encoded protein is CASSRKTYGYTF. Full variable domain (missing parts from reference TRBV9 and TRBJ1-2): DSGVTQTPKHLITATGQRVTLRCSPRSGDLSVYWYQQSLDQGLQFLIQYYNGEERAKGNILERFSAQQFPDLHSELNLSSLELGDSALYFCASSRKTYGYTFGSGTRLTVV.

DNA of the CDR3: TGTGCCAGCAGCTCCTCGGACAGGCTAGGGAATGAGCAGTTCTTC. Protein product: CASSSSDRLGNEQFF. This chain links TRBV7-7 with TRBJ2-1; 7 positions agree with TRBD1. This CDR3 contains 15 residues. With 4 bases clipped from V and 7 bases from J, the junction kept 10 bases outside the gene matches. Germline assignment: CDR1 SSHAT and CDR2 FNYEAQ (reference sequence).